This T cell receptor (beta chain) was sequenced in a study of siplizumab effects on memory and regulatory T cells. Findings and limits, study-wide: An assignable phenotype, naive or memory, was missing from roughly 80-95% of proliferating CD4+ or CD8+ clones. Suppression by proliferating Tregs derived from siplizumab cultures was not verified. The study found naive T cells seemingly more diverse than memory cells and seemingly major alloresponse contributors.

Remarks on this clone: Its antigen is currently unknown.

The V segment lost 4 bases and the J segment 0 bases; nucleotides outside the gene matches: 8. The V gene's germline CDR1 is SGHRS and CDR2 YFSETQ. CDR3 length: 16 residues. Measured with immunoSEQ multiplex PCR; TCRdb has only the in-frame clones, and not every one. The sample has approximately 60,000 clones, around 80% seen once. This receptor was obtained from a human donor in good health. The chain links TRBV5-1 to TRBJ2-3; TRBD2 agrees at 7 bases. The sequenced material came from memory CD4+ T cells sorted from blood. This CDR3 reads CASSGVLLASTDTQYF. In DNA form, the CDR3 reads TGCGCCAGCAGCGGGGTCTTACTAGCGAGCACAGATACGCAGTATTTT.